This T cell receptor (beta chain) was recorded in a study of patients and donors after allogeneic stem cell transplantation. TCRdb independently ran MiXCR on the RT-PCR reads; one entry per CDR3 protein. The profile shows 900,000 to 1,000,000 distinct CDR3 sequences, over 15% of them singletons. With 5 bases clipped from V and 15 bases from J, the junction kept 4 bases outside the gene matches. Germline assignment: CDR1 SEHNR and CDR2 FQNEAQ (reference sequence). The CDR3 is 12 residues long. This TCR came from a human donor who was either an allogeneic HSCT recipient or a stem cell or donor lymphocyte infusion donor (not recorded which). It is not recorded whose cells these are; they may come from a transplant donor. V gene TRBV7-9 combines with J gene TRBJ2-1, with TRBD2 matching over 13 bases. The source material was blood, either unsorted or a sorted T cell fraction (not recorded which). CDR3 coding DNA: TGTGCCAGCAGCCCTAGACTAGCGGGAGGGTTCTTC. As protein: CASSPRLAGGFF.